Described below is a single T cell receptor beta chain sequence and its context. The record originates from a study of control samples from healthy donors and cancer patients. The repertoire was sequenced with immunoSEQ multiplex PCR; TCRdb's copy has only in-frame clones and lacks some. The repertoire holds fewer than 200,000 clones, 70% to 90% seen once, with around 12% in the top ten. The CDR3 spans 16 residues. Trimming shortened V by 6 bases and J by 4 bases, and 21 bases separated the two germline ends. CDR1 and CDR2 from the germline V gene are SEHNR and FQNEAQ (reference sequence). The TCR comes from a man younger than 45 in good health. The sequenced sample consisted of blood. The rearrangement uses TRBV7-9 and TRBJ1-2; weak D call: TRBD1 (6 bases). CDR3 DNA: TGTGCCAGCAGAGGGGGGTCCGGGGATGAGGGCTATGGCTACACCTTC. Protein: CASRGGSGDEGYGYTF. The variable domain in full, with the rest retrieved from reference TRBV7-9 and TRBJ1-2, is DTGVSQNPRHKITKRGQNVTFRCDPISEHNRLYWYRQTLGQGPEFLTYFQNEAQLEKSRLLSDRFSAERPKGSFSTLEIQRTEQGDSAMYLCASRGGSGDEGYGYTFGSGTRLTVV.